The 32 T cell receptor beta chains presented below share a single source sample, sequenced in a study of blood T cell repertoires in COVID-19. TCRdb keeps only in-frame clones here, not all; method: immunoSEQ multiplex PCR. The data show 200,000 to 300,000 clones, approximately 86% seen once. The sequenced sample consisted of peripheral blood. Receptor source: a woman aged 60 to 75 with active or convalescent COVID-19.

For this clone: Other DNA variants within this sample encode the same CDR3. This CDR3 is CASSSQGAGQPQHF. CDR3 sequence (DNA): TGTGCCAGTAGCTCACAGGGGGCAGGGCAGCCCCAGCATTTT. The chain combines TRBV19 with TRBJ1-5, with TRBD1 matching over 9 bases. Per the germline V gene, CDR1 is LNHDA and CDR2 is SQIVND (reference sequence). The CDR3 has 14 residues. The V and J ends lost 6 bases and 7 bases, in that order; junction bases with no gene match: 7.

CDR3 residues: CASSQTGPDTQYF. Written as DNA, the CDR3 is TGTGCCAGCAGTCAGACAGGGCCAGATACGCAGTATTTT. The rearrangement uses TRBV6-5 and TRBJ2-3; 7 bases agree with TRBD1. The V gene's germline CDR1 is MNHEY and CDR2 SVGAGI. V was pared by 5 bases and J by 4 bases, with 3 bases of the junction left unmatched. The CDR3 spans 13 residues.

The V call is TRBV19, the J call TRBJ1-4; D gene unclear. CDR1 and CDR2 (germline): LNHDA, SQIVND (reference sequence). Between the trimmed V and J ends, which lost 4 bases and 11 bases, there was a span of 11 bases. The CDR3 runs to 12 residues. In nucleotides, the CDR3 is TGTGCCAGTAGTAAGAGGGAAGATAAACTGTTTTTT. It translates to CASSKREDKLFF.

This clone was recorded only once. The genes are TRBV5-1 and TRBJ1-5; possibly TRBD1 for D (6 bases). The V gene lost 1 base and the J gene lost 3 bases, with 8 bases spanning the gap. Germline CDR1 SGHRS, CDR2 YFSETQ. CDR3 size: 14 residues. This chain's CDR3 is CASSLTGNNQPQHF. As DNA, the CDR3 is TGCGCCAGCAGCTTGACAGGGAACAATCAGCCCCAGCATTTT.

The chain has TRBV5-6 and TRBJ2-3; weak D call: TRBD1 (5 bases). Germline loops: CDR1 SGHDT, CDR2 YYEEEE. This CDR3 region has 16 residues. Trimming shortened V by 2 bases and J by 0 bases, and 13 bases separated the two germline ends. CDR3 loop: CASSLGAYSSTDTQYF. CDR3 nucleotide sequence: TGTGCCAGCAGCTTAGGGGCGTACTCTAGCACAGATACGCAGTATTTT.

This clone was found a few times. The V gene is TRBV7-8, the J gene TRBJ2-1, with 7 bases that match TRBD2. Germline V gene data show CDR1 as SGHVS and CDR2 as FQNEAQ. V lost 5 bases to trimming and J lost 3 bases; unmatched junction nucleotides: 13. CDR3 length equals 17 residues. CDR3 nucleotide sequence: TGTGCCAGCAGCCCTCCCCCGGGGGGTGGACTCTACAATGAGCAGTTCTTC. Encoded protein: CASSPPPGGGLYNEQFF. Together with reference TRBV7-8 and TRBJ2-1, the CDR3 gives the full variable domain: GAGVSQSPRYKVAKRGQDVALRCDPISGHVSLFWYQQALGQGPEFLTYFQNEAQLDKSGLPSDRFFAERPEGSVSTLKIQRTQQEDSAVYLCASSPPPGGGLYNEQFFGPGTRLTVL.

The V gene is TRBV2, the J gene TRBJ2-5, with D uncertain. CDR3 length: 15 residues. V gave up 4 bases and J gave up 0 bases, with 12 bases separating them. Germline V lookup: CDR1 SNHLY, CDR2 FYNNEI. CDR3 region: CASSGPNRDQETQYF. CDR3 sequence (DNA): TGTGCCAGCAGTGGACCAAACAGAGACCAAGAGACCCAGTACTTC. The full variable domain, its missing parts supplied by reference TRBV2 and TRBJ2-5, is EPEVTQTPSHQVTQMGQEVILRCVPISNHLYFYWYRQILGQKVEFLVSFYNNEISEKSEIFDDQFSVERPDGSNFTLKIRSTKLEDSAMYFCASSGPNRDQETQYFGPGTRLLVL.

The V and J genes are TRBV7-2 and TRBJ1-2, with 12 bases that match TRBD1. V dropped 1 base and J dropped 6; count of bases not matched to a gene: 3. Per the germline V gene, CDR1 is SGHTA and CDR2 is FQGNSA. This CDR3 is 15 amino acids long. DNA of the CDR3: TGTGCCAGCAGCTTAGACGGGACAGGGGGCAATGGCTACACCTTC. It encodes CASSLDGTGGNGYTF. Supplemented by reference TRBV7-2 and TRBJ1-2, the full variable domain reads GAGVSQSPSNKVTEKGKDVELRCDPISGHTALYWYRQSLGQGLEFLIYFQGNSAPDKSGLPSDRFSAERTGGSVSTLTIQRTQQEDSAVYLCASSLDGTGGNGYTFGSGTRLTVV.

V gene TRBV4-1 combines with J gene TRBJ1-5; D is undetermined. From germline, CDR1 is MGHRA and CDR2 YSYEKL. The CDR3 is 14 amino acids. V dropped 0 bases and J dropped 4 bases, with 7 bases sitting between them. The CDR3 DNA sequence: TGCGCCAGCAGCCAAGATCTATGGAATCAGCCCCAGCATTTT. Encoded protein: CASSQDLWNQPQHF.

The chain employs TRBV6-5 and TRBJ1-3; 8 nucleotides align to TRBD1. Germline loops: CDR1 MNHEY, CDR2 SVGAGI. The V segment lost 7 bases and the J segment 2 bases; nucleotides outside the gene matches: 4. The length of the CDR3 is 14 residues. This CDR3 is CASTRDRTGNTIYF. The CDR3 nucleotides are TGTGCCAGCACCCGGGACAGGACTGGAAACACCATATATTTT.

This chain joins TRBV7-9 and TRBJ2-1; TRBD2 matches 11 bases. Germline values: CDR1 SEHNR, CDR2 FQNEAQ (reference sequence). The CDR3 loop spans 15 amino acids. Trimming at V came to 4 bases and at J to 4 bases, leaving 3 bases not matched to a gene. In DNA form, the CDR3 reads TGTGCCAGCAGCTCGACTAGCGGGGTTTACAATGAGCAGTTCTTC. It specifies CASSSTSGVYNEQFF. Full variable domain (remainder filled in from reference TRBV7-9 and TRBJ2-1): DTGVSQNPRHKITKRGQNVTFRCDPISEHNRLYWYRQTLGQGPEFLTYFQNEAQLEKSRLLSDRFSAERPKGSFSTLEIQRTEQGDSAMYLCASSSTSGVYNEQFFGPGTRLTVL.

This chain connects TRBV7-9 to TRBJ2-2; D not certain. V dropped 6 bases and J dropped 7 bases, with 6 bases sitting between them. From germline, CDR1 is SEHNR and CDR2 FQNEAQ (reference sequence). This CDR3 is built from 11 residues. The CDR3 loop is CASSLSGELFF. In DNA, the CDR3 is TGTGCCAGCAGTTTGAGCGGGGAGCTGTTTTTT.

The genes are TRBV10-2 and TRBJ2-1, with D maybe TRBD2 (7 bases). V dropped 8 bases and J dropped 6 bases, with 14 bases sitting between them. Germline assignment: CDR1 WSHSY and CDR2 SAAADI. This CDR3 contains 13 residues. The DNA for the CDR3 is TGCGCCAGCGGGGGGGCTTTGGGCAATGAGCAGTTCTTC. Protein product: CASGGALGNEQFF.

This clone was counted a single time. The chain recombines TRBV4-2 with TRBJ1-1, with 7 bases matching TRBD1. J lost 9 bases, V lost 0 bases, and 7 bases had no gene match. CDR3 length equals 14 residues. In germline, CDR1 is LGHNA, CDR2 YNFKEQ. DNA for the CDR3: TGTGCCAGCAGCCAAGATAGGCAGGGGGGTAAAGCTTTCTTT. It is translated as CASSQDRQGGKAFF.

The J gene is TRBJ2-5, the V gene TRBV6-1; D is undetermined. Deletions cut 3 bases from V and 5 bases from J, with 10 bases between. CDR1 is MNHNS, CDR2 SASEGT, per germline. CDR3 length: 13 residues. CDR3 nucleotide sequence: TGTGCCAGCAGTGAGTTGGTCGGGGAGACCCAGTACTTC. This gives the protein CASSELVGETQYF.

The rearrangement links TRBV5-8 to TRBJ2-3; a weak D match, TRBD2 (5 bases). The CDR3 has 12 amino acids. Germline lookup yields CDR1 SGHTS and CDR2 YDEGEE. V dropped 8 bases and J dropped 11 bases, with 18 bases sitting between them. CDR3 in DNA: TGTGCCAGTCATGATGGAGGCAGGATGCAGTATTTT. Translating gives CASHDGGRMQYF.

The CDR3 region is CASSLLGQGGEKLFF. The CDR3 DNA follows: TGTGCCAGCAGCTTATTGGGGCAGGGAGGCGAAAAACTGTTTTTT. This chain connects TRBV11-2 to TRBJ1-4, with D possibly TRBD1 on 5 matching bases. Germline V lookup: CDR1 SGHAT, CDR2 FQNNGV. Trimming left V 2 bases short and J 8 bases short, with 15 bases between. The length of the CDR3 is 15 residues.

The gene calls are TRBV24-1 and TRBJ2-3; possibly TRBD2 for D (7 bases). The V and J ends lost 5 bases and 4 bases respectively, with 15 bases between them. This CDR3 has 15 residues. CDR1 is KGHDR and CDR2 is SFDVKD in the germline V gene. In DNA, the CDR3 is TGTGCCACCAGTGTCATGGGGGAGGGGGCAGATACGCAGTATTTT. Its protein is CATSVMGEGADTQYF.

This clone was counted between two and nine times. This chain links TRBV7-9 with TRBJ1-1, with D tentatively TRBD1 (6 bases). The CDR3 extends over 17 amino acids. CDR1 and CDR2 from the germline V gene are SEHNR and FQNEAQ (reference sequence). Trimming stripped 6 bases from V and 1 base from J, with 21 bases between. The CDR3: CASRSTDYRVGNTEAFF. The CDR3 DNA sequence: TGTGCCAGCAGGTCTACCGACTACAGGGTCGGGAACACTGAAGCTTTCTTT.

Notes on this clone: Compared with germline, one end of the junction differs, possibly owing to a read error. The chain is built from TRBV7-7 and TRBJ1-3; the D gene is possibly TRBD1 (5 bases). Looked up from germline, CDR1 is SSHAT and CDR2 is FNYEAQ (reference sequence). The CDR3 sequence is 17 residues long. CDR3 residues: CASSLYTPGNSGNTIYF. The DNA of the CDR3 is TGTGCTAGCAGCTTATACACTCCAGGGAACTCTGGAAACACCATATATTTT.

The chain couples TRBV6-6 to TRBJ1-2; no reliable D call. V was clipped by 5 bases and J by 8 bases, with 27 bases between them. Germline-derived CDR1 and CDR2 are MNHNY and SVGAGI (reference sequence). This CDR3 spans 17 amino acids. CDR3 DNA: TGTGCCAGCAGTCTCCGGCGGGTACAACTACCTAAAATCGGCTACACCTTC. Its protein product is CASSLRRVQLPKIGYTF.

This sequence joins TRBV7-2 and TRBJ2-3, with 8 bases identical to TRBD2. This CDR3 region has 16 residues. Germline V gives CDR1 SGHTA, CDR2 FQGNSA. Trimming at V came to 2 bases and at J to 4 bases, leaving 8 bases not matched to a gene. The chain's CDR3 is CASSLNGRGGADTQYF. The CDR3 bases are TGTGCCAGCAGCTTAAACGGGAGGGGAGGCGCAGATACGCAGTATTTT. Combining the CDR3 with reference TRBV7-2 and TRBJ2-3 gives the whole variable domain GAGVSQSPSNKVTEKGKDVELRCDPISGHTALYWYRQSLGQGLEFLIYFQGNSAPDKSGLPSDRFSAERTGGSVSTLTIQRTQQEDSAVYLCASSLNGRGGADTQYFGPGTRLTVL.

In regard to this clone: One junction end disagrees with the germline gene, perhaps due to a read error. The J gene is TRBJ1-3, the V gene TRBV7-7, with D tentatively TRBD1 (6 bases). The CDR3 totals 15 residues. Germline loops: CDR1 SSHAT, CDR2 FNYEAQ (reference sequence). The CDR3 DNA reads TGTGCTAGCAGCTCATCTCCAGGGGCTGGAAACACCATATATTTT. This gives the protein CASSSSPGAGNTIYF.

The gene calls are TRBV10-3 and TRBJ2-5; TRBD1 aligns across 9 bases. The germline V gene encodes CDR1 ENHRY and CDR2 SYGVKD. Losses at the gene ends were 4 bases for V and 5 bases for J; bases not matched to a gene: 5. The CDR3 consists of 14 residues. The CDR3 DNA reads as TGTGCCATCAGTGCTACACAGGGGGCTGAGACCCAGTACTTC. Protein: CAISATQGAETQYF.

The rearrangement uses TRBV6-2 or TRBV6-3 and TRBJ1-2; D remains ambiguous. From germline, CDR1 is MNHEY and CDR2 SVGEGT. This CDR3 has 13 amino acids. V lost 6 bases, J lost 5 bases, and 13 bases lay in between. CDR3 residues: CASSPKASYGYTF. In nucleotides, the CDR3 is TGTGCCAGCAGCCCAAAGGCTAGTTATGGCTACACCTTC.

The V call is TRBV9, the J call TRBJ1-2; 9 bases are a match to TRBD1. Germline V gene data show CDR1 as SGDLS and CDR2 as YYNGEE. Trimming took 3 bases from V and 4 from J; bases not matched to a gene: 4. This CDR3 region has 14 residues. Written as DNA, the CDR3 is TGTGCCAGCAGCGCCTGGACAGGGGCCTATGGCTACACCTTC. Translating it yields CASSAWTGAYGYTF.

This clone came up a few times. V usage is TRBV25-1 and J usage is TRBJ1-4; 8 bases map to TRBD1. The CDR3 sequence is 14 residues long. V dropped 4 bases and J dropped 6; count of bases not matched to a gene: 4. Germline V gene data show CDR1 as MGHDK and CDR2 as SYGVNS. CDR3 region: CASSAYRGDEKLFF. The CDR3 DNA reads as TGTGCCAGCAGTGCGTACAGGGGGGATGAAAAACTGTTTTTT.

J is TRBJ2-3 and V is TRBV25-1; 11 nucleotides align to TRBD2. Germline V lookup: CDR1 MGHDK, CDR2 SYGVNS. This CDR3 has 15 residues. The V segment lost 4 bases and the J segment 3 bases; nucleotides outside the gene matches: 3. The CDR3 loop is CASSGASGGTDTQYF. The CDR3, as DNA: TGTGCCAGCAGTGGGGCTAGCGGGGGGACAGATACGCAGTATTTT. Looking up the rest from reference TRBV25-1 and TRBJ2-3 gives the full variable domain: EADIYQTPRYLVIGTGKKITLECSQTMGHDKMYWYQQDPGMELHLIHYSYGVNSTEKGDLSSESTVSRIRTEHFPLTLESARPSHTSQYLCASSGASGGTDTQYFGPGTRLTVL.

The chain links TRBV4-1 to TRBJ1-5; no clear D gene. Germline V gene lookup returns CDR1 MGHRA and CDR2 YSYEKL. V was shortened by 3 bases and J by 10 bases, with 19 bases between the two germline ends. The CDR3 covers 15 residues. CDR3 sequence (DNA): TGCGCCAGCAGCCATATGAGCTTGGTACCGCATCCCCAGCATTTT. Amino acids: CASSHMSLVPHPQHF.

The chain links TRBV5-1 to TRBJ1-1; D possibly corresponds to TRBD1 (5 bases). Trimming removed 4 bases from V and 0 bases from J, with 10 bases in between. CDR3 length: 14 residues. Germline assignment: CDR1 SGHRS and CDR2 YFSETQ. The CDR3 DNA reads TGCGCCAGCAGCCGGGGGGGAATGAACACTGAAGCTTTCTTT. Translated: CASSRGGMNTEAFF.

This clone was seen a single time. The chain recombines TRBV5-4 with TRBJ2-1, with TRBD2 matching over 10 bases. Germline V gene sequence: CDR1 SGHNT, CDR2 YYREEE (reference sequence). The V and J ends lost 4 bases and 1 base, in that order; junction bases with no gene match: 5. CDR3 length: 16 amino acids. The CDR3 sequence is CASSPGTSVSYNEQFF. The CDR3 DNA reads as TGTGCCAGCAGCCCTGGGACTAGCGTTTCCTACAATGAGCAGTTCTTC.

As DNA, the CDR3 is TGTGCCAGCAGCTTAGTGGCAGGGGTAGAGACCCAGTACTTC. It translates to CASSLVAGVETQYF. V usage is TRBV7-9 and J usage is TRBJ2-5; maybe TRBD1 (6 bases). V was pared by 1 base and J by 4 bases, with 10 bases between. The CDR3 contains 14 residues. The V gene's germline CDR1 is SEHNR and CDR2 FQNEAQ (reference sequence). Full variable domain (outside the CDR3, taken from reference TRBV7-9 and TRBJ2-5): DTGVSQNPRHKITKRGQNVTFRCDPISEHNRLYWYRQTLGQGPEFLTYFQNEAQLEKSRLLSDRFSAERPKGSFSTLEIQRTEQGDSAMYLCASSLVAGVETQYFGPGTRLLVL.